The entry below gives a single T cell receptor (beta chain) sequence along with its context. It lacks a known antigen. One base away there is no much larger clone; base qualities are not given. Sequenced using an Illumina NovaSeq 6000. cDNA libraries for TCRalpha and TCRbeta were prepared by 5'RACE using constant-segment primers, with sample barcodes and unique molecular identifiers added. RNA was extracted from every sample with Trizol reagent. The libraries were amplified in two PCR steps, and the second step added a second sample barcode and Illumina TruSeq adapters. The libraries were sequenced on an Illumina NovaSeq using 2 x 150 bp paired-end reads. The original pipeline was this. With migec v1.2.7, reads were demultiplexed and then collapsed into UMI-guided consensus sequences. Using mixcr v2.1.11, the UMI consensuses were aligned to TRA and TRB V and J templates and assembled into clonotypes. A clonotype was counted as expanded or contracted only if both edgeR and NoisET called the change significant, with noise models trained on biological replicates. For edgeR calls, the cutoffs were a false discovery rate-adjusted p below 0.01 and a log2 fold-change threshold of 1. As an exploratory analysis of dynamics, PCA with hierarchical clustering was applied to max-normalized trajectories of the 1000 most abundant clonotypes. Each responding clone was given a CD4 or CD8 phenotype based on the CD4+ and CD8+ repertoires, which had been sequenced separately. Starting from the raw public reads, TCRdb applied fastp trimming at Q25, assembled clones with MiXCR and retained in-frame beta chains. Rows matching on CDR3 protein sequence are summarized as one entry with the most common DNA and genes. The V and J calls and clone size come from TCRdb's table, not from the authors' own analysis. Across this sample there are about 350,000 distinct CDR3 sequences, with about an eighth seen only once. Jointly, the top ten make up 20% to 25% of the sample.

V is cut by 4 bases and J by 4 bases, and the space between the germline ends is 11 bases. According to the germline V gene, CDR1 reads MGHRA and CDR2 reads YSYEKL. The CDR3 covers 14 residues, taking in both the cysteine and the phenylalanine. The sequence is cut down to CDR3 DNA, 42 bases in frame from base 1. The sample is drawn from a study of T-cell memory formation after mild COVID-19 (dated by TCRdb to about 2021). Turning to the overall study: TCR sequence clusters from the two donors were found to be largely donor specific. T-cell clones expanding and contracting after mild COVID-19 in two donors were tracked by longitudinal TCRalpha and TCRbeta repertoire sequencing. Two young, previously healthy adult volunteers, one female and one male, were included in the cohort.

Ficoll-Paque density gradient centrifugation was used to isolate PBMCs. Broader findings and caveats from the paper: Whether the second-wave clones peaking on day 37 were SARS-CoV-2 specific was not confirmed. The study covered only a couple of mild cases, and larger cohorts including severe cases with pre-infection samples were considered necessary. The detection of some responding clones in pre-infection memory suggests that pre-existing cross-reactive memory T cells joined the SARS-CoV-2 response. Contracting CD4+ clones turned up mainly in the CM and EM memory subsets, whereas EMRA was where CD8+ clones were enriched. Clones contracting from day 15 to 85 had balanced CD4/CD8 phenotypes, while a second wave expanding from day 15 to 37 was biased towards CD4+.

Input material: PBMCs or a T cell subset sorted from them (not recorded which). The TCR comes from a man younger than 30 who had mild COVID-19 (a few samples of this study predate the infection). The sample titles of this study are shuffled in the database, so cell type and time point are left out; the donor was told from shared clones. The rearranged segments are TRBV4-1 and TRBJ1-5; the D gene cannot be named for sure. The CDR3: CASSPADGNQPQHF. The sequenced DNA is TGCGCCAGCAGCCCCGCGGACGGGAATCAGCCCCAGCATTTT.